This TCR beta chain comes out of a study of T cells in Graves' hyperthyroidism and ophthalmopathy. Study conclusions and caveats: The majority of expanded thyroid clonotypes above 0.001 also appeared in blood. Through a model of 13 V-J features, ophthalmopathy was separated from stable hyperthyroidism.

Regions amplified from RNA transcripts were the TCR beta CDR3 regions. HTBI primers drove first-round RT-PCR of the TCR CDR3. TCRdb fed the multiplex PCR reads into MiXCR, producing one record per CDR3 protein. The sample has approximately 610,000 distinct CDR3 sequences, 14% to 15% seen once. The CDR3 covers 14 residues. V gave up 4 bases and J gave up 5 bases, with 14 bases separating them. The germline V gene encodes CDR1 MNHEY and CDR2 SMNVEV (reference sequence). This clonotype was seen ten or more times. Its antigen is currently unknown. The authors took PBMCs from 9.5 to 10 ml fresh peripheral blood.

The sample taken for sequencing was blood. The sequence was obtained from a woman in her forties with Graves' ophthalmopathy. The V gene is TRBV27, the J gene TRBJ1-2; D uncertain. The CDR3 DNA reads as TGTGCCAGCAGTTGGGCAGGTGATCGATATGGCTACACCTTC. Translation: CASSWAGDRYGYTF.